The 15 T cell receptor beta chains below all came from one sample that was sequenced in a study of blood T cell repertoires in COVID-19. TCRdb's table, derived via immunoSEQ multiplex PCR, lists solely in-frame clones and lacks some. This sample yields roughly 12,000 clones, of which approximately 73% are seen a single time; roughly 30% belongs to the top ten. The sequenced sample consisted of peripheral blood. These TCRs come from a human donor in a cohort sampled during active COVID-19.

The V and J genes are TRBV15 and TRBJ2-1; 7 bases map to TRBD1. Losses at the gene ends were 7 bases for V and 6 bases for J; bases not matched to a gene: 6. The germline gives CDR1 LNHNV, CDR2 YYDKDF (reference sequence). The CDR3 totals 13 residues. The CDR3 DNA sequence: TGTGCCACCACCCAGGGGGTGGGCAATGAGCAGTTCTTC. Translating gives CATTQGVGNEQFF.

Written as DNA, the CDR3 is TGTGCCAGCAGCTCAACCGGGACTCTAGCAAATTCACCCCTCCACTTT. It yields the protein CASSSTGTLANSPLHF. The gene calls are TRBV11-2 and TRBJ1-6; D perhaps matches TRBD1 (5 bases). CDR3 size: 16 residues. V dropped 4 bases and J dropped 7 bases, with 17 bases sitting between them. From germline, CDR1 is SGHAT and CDR2 FQNNGV.

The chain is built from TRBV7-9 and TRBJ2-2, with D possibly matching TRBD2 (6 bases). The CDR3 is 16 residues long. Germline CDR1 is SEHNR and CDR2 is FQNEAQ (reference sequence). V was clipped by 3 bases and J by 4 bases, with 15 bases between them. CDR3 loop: CASSLSVRGPTGELFF. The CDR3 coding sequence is TGTGCCAGCAGCTTGTCTGTGCGGGGCCCCACCGGGGAGCTGTTTTTT.

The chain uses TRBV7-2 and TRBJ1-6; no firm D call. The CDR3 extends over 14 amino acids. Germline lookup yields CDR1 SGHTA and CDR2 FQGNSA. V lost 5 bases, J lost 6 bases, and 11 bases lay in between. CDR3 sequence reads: CASSHHLINSPLHF. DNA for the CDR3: TGTGCCAGCAGCCATCATCTAATTAATTCACCCCTCCACTTT.

CDR3 protein: CASSLEGENTEAFF. The CDR3 DNA is TGTGCCAGCAGCTTGGAAGGGGAGAACACTGAAGCTTTCTTT. The V and J genes are TRBV5-6 and TRBJ1-1, with a possible D match to TRBD1 (5 bases). Germline V lookup: CDR1 SGHDT, CDR2 YYEEEE. CDR3 size: 14 residues. The V gene lost 0 bases and the J gene lost 1 base, with 7 bases spanning the gap.

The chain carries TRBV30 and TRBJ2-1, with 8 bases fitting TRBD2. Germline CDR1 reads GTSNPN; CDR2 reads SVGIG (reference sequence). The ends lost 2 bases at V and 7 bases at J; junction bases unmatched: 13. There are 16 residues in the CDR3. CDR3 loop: CAWSPLGAGARNEQFF. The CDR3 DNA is TGTGCCTGGAGTCCCCTAGGAGCGGGGGCTCGTAATGAGCAGTTCTTC.

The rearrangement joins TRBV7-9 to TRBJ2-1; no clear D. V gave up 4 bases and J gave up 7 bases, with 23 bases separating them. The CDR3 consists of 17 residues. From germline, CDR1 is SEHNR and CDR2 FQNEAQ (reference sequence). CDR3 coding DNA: TGTGCCAGCAGCTCCCCCGGAGTCCGATCTCGATTAAATGAGCAGTTCTTC. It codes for CASSSPGVRSRLNEQFF. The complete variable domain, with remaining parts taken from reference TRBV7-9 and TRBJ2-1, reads DTGVSQNPRHKITKRGQNVTFRCDPISEHNRLYWYRQTLGQGPEFLTYFQNEAQLEKSRLLSDRFSAERPKGSFSTLEIQRTEQGDSAMYLCASSSPGVRSRLNEQFFGPGTRLTVL.

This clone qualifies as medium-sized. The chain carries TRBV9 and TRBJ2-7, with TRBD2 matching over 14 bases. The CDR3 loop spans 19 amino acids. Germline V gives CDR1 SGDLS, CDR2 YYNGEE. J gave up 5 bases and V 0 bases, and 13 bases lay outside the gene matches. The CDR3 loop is CASSVEKWRTSGRSDEQYF. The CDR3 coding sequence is TGTGCCAGCAGCGTAGAAAAGTGGAGGACTAGCGGGAGGAGTGACGAGCAGTACTTC.

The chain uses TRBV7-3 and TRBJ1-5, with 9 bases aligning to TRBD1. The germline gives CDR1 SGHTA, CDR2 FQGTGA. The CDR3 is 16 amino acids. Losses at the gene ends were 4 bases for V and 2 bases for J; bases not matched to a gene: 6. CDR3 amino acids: CASSSLRTGGNQPQHF. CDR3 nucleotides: TGTGCCAGCAGCTCGCTAAGGACAGGGGGCAATCAGCCCCAGCATTTT.

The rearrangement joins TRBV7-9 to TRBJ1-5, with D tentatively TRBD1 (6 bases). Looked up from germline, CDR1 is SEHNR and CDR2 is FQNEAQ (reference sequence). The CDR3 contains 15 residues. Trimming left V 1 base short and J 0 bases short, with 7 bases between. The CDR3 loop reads CASSLGDNSNQPQHF. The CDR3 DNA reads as TGTGCCAGCAGCTTAGGGGACAATAGCAATCAGCCCCAGCATTTT.

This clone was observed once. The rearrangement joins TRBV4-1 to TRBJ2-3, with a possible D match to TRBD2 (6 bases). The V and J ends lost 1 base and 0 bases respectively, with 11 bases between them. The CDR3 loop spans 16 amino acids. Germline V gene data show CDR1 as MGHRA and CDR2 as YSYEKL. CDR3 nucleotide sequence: TGCGCCAGCAGCCAAGGCGGGACCCTTAGCACAGATACGCAGTATTTT. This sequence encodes CASSQGGTLSTDTQYF.

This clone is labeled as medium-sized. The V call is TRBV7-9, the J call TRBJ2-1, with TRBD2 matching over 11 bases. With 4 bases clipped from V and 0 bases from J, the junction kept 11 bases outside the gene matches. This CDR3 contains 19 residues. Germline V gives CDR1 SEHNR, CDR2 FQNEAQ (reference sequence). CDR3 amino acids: CASSSSLPTSGDSYNEQFF. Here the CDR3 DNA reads TGTGCCAGCAGCTCCTCTCTTCCGACTAGCGGGGACTCCTACAATGAGCAGTTCTTC.

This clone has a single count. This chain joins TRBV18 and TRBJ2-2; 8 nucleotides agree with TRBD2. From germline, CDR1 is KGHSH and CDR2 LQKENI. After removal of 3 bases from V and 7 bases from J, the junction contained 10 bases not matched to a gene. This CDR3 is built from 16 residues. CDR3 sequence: CASSPDRVAGNGELFF. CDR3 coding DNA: TGTGCCAGCTCACCGGATCGAGTAGCGGGGAACGGGGAGCTGTTTTTT.

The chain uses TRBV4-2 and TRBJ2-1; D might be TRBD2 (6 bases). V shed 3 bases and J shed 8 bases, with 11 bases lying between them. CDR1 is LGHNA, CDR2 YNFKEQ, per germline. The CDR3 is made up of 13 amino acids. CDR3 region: CASSHRGADEQFF. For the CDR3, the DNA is TGTGCCAGCAGCCACCGCGGGGCAGATGAGCAGTTCTTC.

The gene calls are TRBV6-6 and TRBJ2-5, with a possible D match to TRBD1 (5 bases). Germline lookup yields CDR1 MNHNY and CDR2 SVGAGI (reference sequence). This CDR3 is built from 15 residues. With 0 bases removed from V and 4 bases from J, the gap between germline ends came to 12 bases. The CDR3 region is CASSYSGRVGETQYF. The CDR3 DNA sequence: TGTGCCAGCAGTTACTCTGGCAGGGTGGGAGAGACCCAGTACTTC.